Listed here are 18 T cell receptor beta chains from one sample, sequenced in a study of blood T cell repertoires in COVID-19. Sequencing was performed with immunoSEQ multiplex PCR; in TCRdb, only in-frame clones are kept and a portion is missing. The table lists over 130,000 clones, approximately 80% of them singletons. The sample was peripheral blood. The source of these receptors is a woman older than 75 with active or convalescent COVID-19.

The CDR3 nucleotides are TGTGCAACCTATGCGCCGGGGGGGGTTTTTCAAACCCCCAATGAGCAGTTCTTC. Its protein is CATYAPGGVFQTPNEQFF. The chain has TRBV12-2 and TRBJ2-1; the table names TRBD2, a call not compared with the DNA. TRBV12-2 is termed a pseudogene. CDR3 length: 18 amino acids.

V usage is TRBV15 and J usage is TRBJ1-5; TRBD1 matches at 8 bases. The V segment lost 4 bases and the J segment 7 bases; nucleotides outside the gene matches: 6. Germline assignment: CDR1 LNHNV and CDR2 YYDKDF (reference sequence). The length of the CDR3 is 14 residues. CDR3 bases: TGTGCCACCAGCAAAGGACAGGGAGGCCAGCCCCAGCATTTT. It specifies CATSKGQGGQPQHF.

This chain uses TRBV19 with TRBJ2-5, with D possibly matching TRBD1 (6 bases). CDR3 length equals 13 residues. CDR1 is LNHDA, CDR2 SQIVND, per germline (reference sequence). The V gene lost 6 bases and the J gene lost 7 bases, with 15 bases spanning the gap. The CDR3, as DNA: TGTGCCAGTAGCAAAGGGGGAACTGGGACCCAGTACTTC. This translates into CASSKGGTGTQYF.

CDR3 loop: CASSPDRVRISGELFF. The CDR3 coding sequence is TGTGCCAGCAGCCCCGACAGGGTTAGGATATCCGGGGAGCTGTTTTTT. The chain joins TRBV7-2 to TRBJ2-2; 7 bases match TRBD1. The CDR3 has 16 residues. V dropped 5 bases and J dropped 6; count of bases not matched to a gene: 12. Germline V gene data show CDR1 as SGHTA and CDR2 as FQGNSA.

The V and J genes are TRBV19 and TRBJ2-7; 9 nucleotides align to TRBD1. Trimming cost V 6 bases and J 1 base; bases outside gene matches: 4. Looked up from germline, CDR1 is LNHDA and CDR2 is SQIVND (reference sequence). The CDR3 consists of 14 residues. The CDR3 DNA reads TGTGCCAGTAGGGGGACAGGGTTTTCCTACGAGCAGTACTTC. Translating it yields CASRGTGFSYEQYF.

The chain employs TRBV5-4 and TRBJ2-7; D gene ambiguous. In germline, CDR1 is SGHNT, CDR2 YYREEE (reference sequence). This CDR3 contains 13 residues. V dropped 0 bases and J dropped 4 bases, with 8 bases sitting between them. This CDR3 is CASSLGSQYEQYF. CDR3 nucleotides: TGTGCCAGCAGCTTGGGATCGCAGTACGAGCAGTACTTC.

This clone occurred once. V is TRBV5-1 and J is TRBJ2-1, with 14 bases that match TRBD2. Per germline, CDR1 SGHRS and CDR2 YFSETQ. Trimming cost V 4 bases and J 3 bases; bases outside gene matches: 6. The CDR3 contains 17 residues. The CDR3 bases are TGCGCCAGCAGCACAGGACTAGCGGGGGGTTACTACAATGAGCAGTTCTTC. The encoded protein is CASSTGLAGGYYNEQFF.

The gene calls are TRBV3-1 (or the pseudogene TRBV3-2) and TRBJ1-2, with D possibly TRBD1 on 6 matching bases. The CDR3 totals 17 residues. Germline V gene lookup returns CDR1 LGHDT and CDR2 YNNKEL (reference sequence). The V and J ends lost 4 bases and 0 bases respectively, with 18 bases between them. This CDR3 reads CASSPSAYRATNYGYTF. The DNA of the CDR3 is TGTGCCAGCAGCCCATCAGCCTACAGGGCCACTAACTATGGCTACACCTTC.

This clone showed up just once. The chain links TRBV7-2 to TRBJ1-5; 8 positions match TRBD1. This CDR3 spans 16 amino acids. Germline V gene data show CDR1 as SGHTA and CDR2 as FQGNSA. J was trimmed by 7 bases and V by 1 base; bases with no gene match: 9. The CDR3 sequence is CASSLGSRQGAQPQHF. In DNA form, the CDR3 reads TGTGCCAGCAGCTTAGGTTCCCGGCAGGGGGCCCAGCCCCAGCATTTT.

The chain employs TRBV30 and TRBJ1-6; D is undetermined. This CDR3 has 15 residues. With 3 bases removed from V and 9 bases from J, the gap between germline ends came to 18 bases. Germline CDR1 reads GTSNPN; CDR2 reads SVGIG (reference sequence). CDR3 nucleotide sequence: TGTGCCTGGAGCGCTAAGGGAGGAGTGCTTTCACCCCTCCACTTT. This gives the protein CAWSAKGGVLSPLHF.

The chain is built from TRBV18 and TRBJ2-7, with TRBD1 matching 8 bases. V shed 5 bases, J shed 9 bases, and the junction held 15 bases outside the gene matches. The V gene's germline CDR1 is KGHSH and CDR2 LQKENI. This CDR3 has 15 amino acids. The CDR3 nucleotides read TGTGCCAGCTCATCGTTGACAGGGGACCCGCTAGTGCAGTACTTC. Residues: CASSSLTGDPLVQYF.

The chain links TRBV6-6 to TRBJ1-2, with D perhaps TRBD1 (5 bases). The germline V and J ends were trimmed by 5 bases and 5 bases, with 9 bases remaining between them. CDR1 and CDR2 from the germline V gene are MNHNY and SVGAGI (reference sequence). CDR3 length: 12 amino acids. CDR3 DNA: TGTGCCAGCAGTACCCGACAGTATGGCTACACCTTC. Its translation is CASSTRQYGYTF.

V and J are TRBV7-3 and TRBJ1-1; D gene unclear. Trimming took off 6 bases at V and 3 bases at J, with 8 bases between the two ends. The germline V gene encodes CDR1 SGHTA and CDR2 FQGTGA. This CDR3 is 12 amino acids long. The CDR3 is CASSGLYTEAFF. The CDR3 DNA reads as TGTGCCAGCAGTGGCCTGTACACTGAAGCTTTCTTT.

The chain combines TRBV19 with TRBJ1-2; D uncertain. V was shortened by 9 bases and J by 1 base, with 9 bases between the two germline ends. Germline V gives CDR1 LNHDA, CDR2 SQIVND (reference sequence). The CDR3 extends over 12 amino acids. Here the CDR3 reads CASARSNYGYTF. The CDR3 region has the DNA TGTGCCAGCGCTCGGAGTAACTATGGCTACACCTTC.

The chain recombines TRBV28 with TRBJ1-5; 7 bases match TRBD1. J lost 0 bases, V lost 9 bases, and 11 bases had no gene match. This CDR3 is built from 16 residues. Germline loops: CDR1 MDHEN, CDR2 SYDVKM. This CDR3 reads CARTRQGKYSNQPQHF. CDR3 nucleotide sequence: TGTGCCAGGACAAGACAGGGCAAATATAGCAATCAGCCCCAGCATTTT.

In DNA, the CDR3 is TGTGCCAGCAGCCGACAGGGGGCGAATGAGCAGTTCTTC. Its translation is CASSRQGANEQFF. This rearrangement joins TRBV28 to TRBJ2-1; 10 bases are shared with TRBD1. With V trimmed by 6 bases and J by 7 bases, 3 bases remained unmatched. The CDR3 totals 13 residues. Germline values: CDR1 MDHEN, CDR2 SYDVKM.

This sequence joins TRBV2 and TRBJ2-7; D possibly corresponds to TRBD1 (5 bases). This CDR3 contains 13 residues. The germline V gene encodes CDR1 SNHLY and CDR2 FYNNEI. V gave up 5 bases and J gave up 6 bases, with 14 bases separating them. The CDR3 DNA reads TGTGCCAGCAGTTCCTTTCAGGGATCCGAGCAGTACTTC. Translating it yields CASSSFQGSEQYF.

The gene calls are TRBV20-1 and TRBJ2-5; D not certain. The V end was cut by 3 bases, the J end by 7 bases, with 12 bases between. Germline V gene lookup returns CDR1 DFQATT and CDR2 SNEGSKA (reference sequence). The CDR3 length is 12 residues. The CDR3 DNA follows: TGCAGTGCTAGTGGGCAGGTTCTGACCCAGTACTTC. Translated: CSASGQVLTQYF.